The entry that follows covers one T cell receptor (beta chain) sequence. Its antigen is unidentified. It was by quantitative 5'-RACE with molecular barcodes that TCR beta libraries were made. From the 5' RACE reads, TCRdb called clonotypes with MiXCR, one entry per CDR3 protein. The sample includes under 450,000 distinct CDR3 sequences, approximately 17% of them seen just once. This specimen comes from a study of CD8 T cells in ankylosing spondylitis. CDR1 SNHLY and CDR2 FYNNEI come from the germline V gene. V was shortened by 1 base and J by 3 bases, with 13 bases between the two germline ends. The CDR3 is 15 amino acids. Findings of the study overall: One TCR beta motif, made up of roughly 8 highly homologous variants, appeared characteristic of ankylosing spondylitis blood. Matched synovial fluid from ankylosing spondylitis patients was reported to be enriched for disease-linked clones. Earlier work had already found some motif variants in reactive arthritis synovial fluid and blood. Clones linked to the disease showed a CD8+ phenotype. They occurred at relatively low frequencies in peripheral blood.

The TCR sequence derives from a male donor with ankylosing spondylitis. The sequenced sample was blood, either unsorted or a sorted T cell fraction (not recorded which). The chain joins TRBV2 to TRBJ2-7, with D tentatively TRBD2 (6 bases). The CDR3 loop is CASSEGRGYYYEQYF. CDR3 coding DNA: TGTGCCAGCAGTGAAGGGCGGGGTTACTACTACGAGCAGTACTTC.